These 9 T cell receptor beta chains were all obtained from the same sample, sequenced in a study of long-term antiretroviral therapy in people with HIV. Researchers report immunoSEQ v3.0 was run at survey level. The protocol was immunoSEQ multiplex PCR, while the TCRdb copy is restricted to in-frame clones and leaves out a portion. The sample has some 33,000 clones, 95% to 98% seen once. This specimen consisted of unsorted PBMCs, obtained 7.6 years after starting antiretroviral therapy. Source of these receptors: a man aged 25 to 45 with HIV.

V and J are TRBV15 and TRBJ2-1; 9 nucleotides agree with TRBD2. The CDR3 is made up of 16 amino acids. Per the germline V gene, CDR1 is LNHNV and CDR2 is YYDKDF (reference sequence). V shed 4 bases and J 2 bases; nucleotides not matched to a gene: 6. CDR3 DNA sequence: TGTGCCACCAGCATAGGAGGGACTAGCCCCTACAATGAGCAGTTCTTC. Translating gives CATSIGGTSPYNEQFF.

The chain couples TRBV29-1 to TRBJ2-7; D not certain. Germline values: CDR1 SQVTM, CDR2 ANQGSEA. The CDR3 extends over 12 amino acids. V lost 4 bases and J lost 2, with 9 bases in between. Written as DNA, the CDR3 is TGCAGCGTTGTAAACAGAGCCTACGAGCAGTACTTC. Amino acids: CSVVNRAYEQYF.

This chain links TRBV6-6 with TRBJ2-2, with 7 positions matching TRBD2. The CDR3 extends over 14 amino acids. Germline CDR1 is MNHNY and CDR2 is SVGAGI (reference sequence). Losses at the gene ends were 5 bases for V and 1 base for J; bases not matched to a gene: 1. The CDR3 protein is CASSPGGNTGELFF. The CDR3 region has the DNA TGTGCCAGCAGTCCGGGGGGGAACACCGGGGAGCTGTTTTTT.

The V call is TRBV6-1, the J call TRBJ1-5, with D maybe TRBD1 (5 bases). Germline lookup yields CDR1 MNHNS and CDR2 SASEGT. Trimming stripped 6 bases from V and 11 bases from J, with 17 bases between. The CDR3 contains 13 residues. Here the CDR3 reads CASRRQGAPAQHF. As DNA, the CDR3 is TGTGCCAGCAGGAGGCAGGGTGCCCCGGCCCAGCATTTT.

J is TRBJ1-5 and V is TRBV4-3; maybe TRBD1 (6 bases). The CDR3 has 13 residues. The germline CDR1 and CDR2 sequences are LGHNA and YSLEER. V lost 4 bases, J lost 10 bases, and 14 bases lay in between. The CDR3 here is CASSPNGGEPQHF. Here the CDR3 DNA reads TGCGCCAGCAGCCCGAATGGGGGCGAACCCCAGCATTTT.

The chain combines TRBV7-9 with TRBJ1-4; D unclear. The V and J ends lost 3 bases and 0 bases respectively, with 5 bases between them. The CDR3 contains 14 residues. Germline V gene lookup returns CDR1 SEHNR and CDR2 FQNEAQ (reference sequence). CDR3 in amino acids: CASSLISTNEKLFF. CDR3 DNA sequence: TGTGCCAGCAGCTTGATTTCAACTAATGAAAAACTGTTTTTT. Together with reference TRBV7-9 and TRBJ1-4, the CDR3 gives the full variable domain: DTGVSQNPRHKITKRGQNVTFRCDPISEHNRLYWYRQTLGQGPEFLTYFQNEAQLEKSRLLSDRFSAERPKGSFSTLEIQRTEQGDSAMYLCASSLISTNEKLFFGSGTQLSVL.

In the case of this clone: Compared with germline, one end of the junction differs, possibly owing to a read error. The genes are TRBV19 and TRBJ2-2; the D gene is possibly TRBD1 (5 bases). The CDR3 has 15 amino acids. Germline-derived CDR1 and CDR2 are LNHDA and SQIVND (reference sequence). The CDR3 DNA is TGTGCCAGTAGTATTTTATCAGGGAACCCCGGGGAGCTGTTTTTT. It is translated as CASSILSGNPGELFF. Based on the CDR3 plus reference TRBV19 and TRBJ2-2, the full variable domain is DGGITQSPKYLFRKEGQNVTLSCEQNLNHDAMYWYRQDPGQGLRLIYYSQIVNDFQKGDIAEGYSVSREKKESFPLTVTSAQKNPTAFYLCASSILSGNPGELFFGEGSRLTVL.

This chain joins TRBV2 and TRBJ1-2, with 8 bases matching TRBD1. This CDR3 spans 13 amino acids. CDR1 is SNHLY and CDR2 is FYNNEI in the germline V gene. V lost 8 bases and J lost 8; bases outside the gene matches: 10. CDR3: CASQIETGEGYTF. DNA for the CDR3: TGTGCCAGCCAGATCGAGACAGGGGAGGGCTACACCTTC. Combining the CDR3 with reference TRBV2 and TRBJ1-2 gives the whole variable domain EPEVTQTPSHQVTQMGQEVILRCVPISNHLYFYWYRQILGQKVEFLVSFYNNEISEKSEIFDDQFSVERPDGSNFTLKIRSTKLEDSAMYFCASQIETGEGYTFGSGTRLTVV.

This clone was recorded once. The CDR3 region has the DNA TGTGCCAGCAGCCGGGACAGGGTAAGCAATCAGCCCCAGCATTTT. The encoded protein is CASSRDRVSNQPQHF. V is TRBV19 and J is TRBJ1-5, with 9 positions matching TRBD1. CDR1 is LNHDA, CDR2 SQIVND, per germline (reference sequence). The V and J ends lost 9 bases and 1 base, in that order; junction bases with no gene match: 7. This CDR3 contains 15 residues.